A selection of T cell receptor beta chains follows, all from one sample in a study of cytomegalovirus exposure and HLA in healthy donors. The assay was immunoSEQ multiplex PCR, and TCRdb's table has in-frame clones only and misses some. The sample has roughly 280,000 clones; just over 70% are singletons. Specimen: PBMCs. All receptors derive from a female donor in good health and CMV-seronegative. The CDR3 runs from the conserved cysteine through the conserved F or W. D genes are given only for firm matches. Clone size is not always given. Where it is, it says once, few, many or a class for expanded clones.

V: TRBV10-3; size: .; J: TRBJ2-5; D: TRBD2; CDR3: CAISPGLAGGQTQYF; DNA: TGTGCCATCTCCCCGGGACTAGCGGGAGGTCAGACCCAGTACTTC
V: TRBV6-6; size: few; J: TRBJ1-1; D: .; CDR3: CASSRGGFGEAFF; DNA: TGTGCCAGCAGTAGGGGAGGGTTCGGTGAAGCTTTCTTT
V: TRBV25-1; size: .; J: TRBJ1-3; D: .; CDR3: CASSDRGSSGNTIYF; DNA: TGTGCCAGCAGTGACAGGGGATCCTCTGGAAACACCATATATTTT
V: TRBV5-5; size: few; J: TRBJ2-7; D: TRBD1; CDR3: CASSTPGQGKNYEQYF; DNA: TGTGCCAGCAGCACACCGGGACAGGGAAAAAACTACGAGCAGTACTTC
V: TRBV5-6; size: once; J: TRBJ1-2; D: TRBD1; CDR3: CASSPLYGQDWQGYTF; DNA: TGTGCCAGCAGCCCGCTCTACGGACAGGACTGGCAGGGCTACACCTTC
V: TRBV14; size: .; J: TRBJ2-3; D: .; CDR3: CASSQGGTQYF; DNA: TGTGCCAGCAGCCAAGGAGGTACGCAGTATTTT
V: TRBV6-5; size: .; J: TRBJ1-1; D: TRBD1; CDR3: CASSRTGFTEAFF; DNA: TGTGCCAGCAGTCGGACAGGGTTTACTGAAGCTTTCTTT
V: TRBV19; size: .; J: TRBJ2-1; D: .; CDR3: CASTNHGYTFF; DNA: TGTGCCAGTACTAACCACGGGTATACGTTCTTC
V: TRBV5-4; size: .; J: TRBJ2-7; D: .; CDR3: CASSPRDNSYEQYF; DNA: TGTGCCAGCAGCCCCCGGGACAACTCCTACGAGCAGTACTTC
V: TRBV2; size: .; J: TRBJ2-3; D: .; CDR3: CASRANTDTQYF; DNA: TGTGCCAGCAGAGCGAACACAGATACGCAGTATTTT
V: TRBV5-1; size: .; J: TRBJ1-5; D: TRBD1; CDR3: CASSLEGQRDQPQHF; DNA: TGCGCCAGCAGCTTGGAGGGACAGAGAGATCAGCCCCAGCATTTT
V: TRBV2; size: .; J: TRBJ2-7; D: .; CDR3: CASIRGRLYYEQYF; DNA: TGTGCCAGCATTAGGGGCCGCCTATATTACGAGCAGTACTTC
V: TRBV9; size: .; J: TRBJ2-3; D: TRBD2; CDR3: CASSVGRLAANTDTQYF; DNA: TGTGCCAGCAGCGTAGGACGGCTAGCGGCTAACACAGATACGCAGTATTTT
V: TRBV7-9; size: .; J: TRBJ1-2; D: .; CDR3: CASSLVGGEAGVYVYGYTF; DNA: TGTGCCAGCAGCTTAGTAGGGGGGGAGGCAGGGGTATACGTCTATGGCTACACCTTC
V: TRBV6-5; size: .; J: TRBJ1-4; D: TRBD1; CDR3: CASTRTGREKLFF; DNA: TGTGCCAGCACCAGGACAGGACGGGAAAAACTGTTTTTT
V: TRBV11-3; size: .; J: TRBJ2-2; D: TRBD2; CDR3: CASSLGGGTGELFF; DNA: TGTGCCAGCAGCTTAGGGGGGGGCACCGGGGAGCTGTTTTTT
V: TRBV30; size: .; J: TRBJ1-6; D: .; CDR3: CAWSGPWGLGSPLHF; DNA: TGTGCCTGGAGCGGTCCGTGGGGGCTGGGTTCACCCCTCCACTTT